This T cell receptor beta chain was recovered during a study of T cell clonotyping in hematopoietic cell transplantation. Study-level points and caveats: Without cell sorting, CD4 versus CD8 contributions remain unresolved. Few recipient clonotypes overlapped donors; over 95% were de novo at given depth. After transplant, recipient diversity fell while pathologically expanded clonotypes grew through day 180. Higher Inverse Simpson Index values in graft donor and pretransplant recipient predicted broader posttransplant TCR diversity.

Profiling relied on immunoSEQ multiplex PCR, and the TCRdb table lists in-frame clones only, not all of them. The sample holds some 40,000 clones, roughly 96% seen once. With respect to this clone: Its antigen is as yet unknown.

The CDR3 length is 14 residues. Germline trimming cut 4 bases from V and 7 bases from J; bases unmatched to any gene: 8. Looked up from germline, CDR1 is SGDLS and CDR2 is YYNGEE. The receptor comes from a man aged 30 to 39 in good health. Some clones in this sample may be carry-over from other donors' samples. The rearrangement uses TRBV9 and TRBJ2-1; the match to TRBD1 covers 7 bases. The material sequenced was peripheral blood mononuclear cells. The CDR3 region has the DNA TGTGCCAGCAGCATCAGACAGGGACGAAATGAGCAGTTCTTC. Protein sequence: CASSIRQGRNEQFF.